This T cell receptor beta chain is from a study of CD8 T cells in ankylosing spondylitis. Findings and limits, study-wide: What seemed typical of ankylosing spondylitis blood was a TCR beta motif built from 8 or 9 highly homologous variants. Previously reported in reactive arthritis synovial fluid and blood were some of the motif variants. Enrichment of disease-linked clones was reportedly significant in matched ankylosing spondylitis synovial fluid.

This clonotype was observed a handful of times. Its cognate antigen is unknown. TCR beta libraries were made by quantitative 5'-RACE with molecular barcodes. TCRdb ran MiXCR on the 5' RACE reads and lists one entry per CDR3 protein. In the table there are some 150,000 distinct CDR3 sequences, approximately 48% of which are singletons. V lost 2 bases and J lost 5; bases outside the gene matches: 5. Germline V CDR1 and CDR2: MNHEY, SVGEGT. This CDR3 comprises 16 residues. The sequencing sample was made of synovial fluid, either unsorted or a sorted T cell fraction (not recorded which). The genes are TRBV6-2 or TRBV6-3 and TRBJ2-2, with 10 bases fitting TRBD1. The origin of this receptor is a male donor with ankylosing spondylitis. The CDR3 loop is CASSYRDRGLTGELFF. The DNA of the CDR3 is TGTGCCAGCAGTTACAGGGACAGGGGACTTACCGGGGAGCTGTTTTTT.